This T cell receptor (beta chain) was identified during a study of T cell repertoires in cytomegalovirus infection (dated by TCRdb to about 2019). Study-wide context: Donor HLA type was relevant to the analysis, as public TCR beta signatures indicated carriage of CMV infection together with the matching HLA type. What the research found in general, with its limitations: Carriers of CMV infection plus the relevant HLA type were discriminated by the cumulative frequency of public TCR beta family members in the study cohort and in an independent roughly 380-donor cohort. The ex vivo response was dominated by HLA-C-restricted CMV-specific TCR beta clonotypes, which also provided the single most frequent clonotype in two of eight donors.

The sequencing machine was an Illumina HiSeq 1500. The public reads were run again by TCRdb, first through fastp at Q25 and then through MiXCR, and only productive beta chains were kept. A single entry per CDR3 protein holds the most common genes and DNA from its merged rows. The sample table holds 200,000 to 300,000 distinct CDR3 sequences, of which 9.1% were seen once. The ten largest clones add up to approximately 16% of the sample. This clonotype was counted many times. This clone's antigen is unknown. No clone much larger than this one lies a single base away; base qualities are absent. Including cysteine and phenylalanine, the CDR3 has 17 amino acids. The sequence is cut down to CDR3 DNA, 51 bases in frame from base 1. V and J are trimmed by 5 bases and 2 bases, and the gene matches miss 9 bases of the junction. Sequences SGHTA (CDR1) and FQGNSA (CDR2) are obtained from the germline V gene.

The sequenced material came from PBMCs. The clonotype was recovered from a human donor in good health (CMV status not recorded). Some clones in this sample may be carry-over from other donors' samples. The V and J segments used are TRBV7-2 and TRBJ2-5; TRBD2 matches 12 bases in the middle. CDR3 region: CASSRRLAGARQETQYF. The DNA sequence follows: TGTGCCAGCAGCCGCCGACTAGCGGGGGCCCGTCAAGAGACCCAGTACTTC.